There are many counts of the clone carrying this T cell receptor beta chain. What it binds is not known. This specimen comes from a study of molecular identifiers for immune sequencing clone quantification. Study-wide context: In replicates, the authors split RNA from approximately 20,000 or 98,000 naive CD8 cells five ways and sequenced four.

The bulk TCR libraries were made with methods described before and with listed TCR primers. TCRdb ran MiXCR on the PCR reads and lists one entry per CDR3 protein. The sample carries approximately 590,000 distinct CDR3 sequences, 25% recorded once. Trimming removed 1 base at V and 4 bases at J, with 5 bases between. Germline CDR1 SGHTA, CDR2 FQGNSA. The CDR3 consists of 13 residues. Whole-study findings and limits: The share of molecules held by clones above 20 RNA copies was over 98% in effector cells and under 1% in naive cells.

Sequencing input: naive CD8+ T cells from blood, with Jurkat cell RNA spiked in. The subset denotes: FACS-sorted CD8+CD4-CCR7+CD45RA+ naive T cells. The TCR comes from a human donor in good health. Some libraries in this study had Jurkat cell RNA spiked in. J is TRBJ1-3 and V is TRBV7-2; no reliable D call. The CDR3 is CASSLVQGNTIYF. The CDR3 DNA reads TGTGCCAGCAGCTTAGTCCAGGGAAACACCATATATTTT.